This T cell receptor (beta chain) was captured by sequencing in a study of blood T cell repertoires in COVID-19. On the study more broadly: The United States, Italy and Spain were the sources of the acute and convalescent COVID-19 samples. T cells, B-cell-depleted T cells, or PBMCs provided the cDNA or gDNA that served as material.

CDR1 and CDR2 (germline): DFQATT, SNEGSKA (reference sequence). Trimming removed 3 bases from V and 3 bases from J; junction bases left unmatched: 3. This CDR3 contains 13 residues. Original processing notes: Amplified reference gene primers provided the basis for estimating nucleated cell counts. Only in-frame clones appear in the TCRdb table, and some are missing; sequencing was by immunoSEQ multiplex PCR. Clone size and the V and J calls come from that table; the DNA yielded D and trimming. The sample has roughly 130,000 clones; approximately 80% are singletons. The sequenced sample consisted of peripheral blood. This chain joins TRBV20-1 and TRBJ2-3, with 7 bases identical to TRBD2. The receptor's source is a man between 65 and 79 years old with acute or convalescent COVID-19. CDR3 nucleotide sequence: TGCAGTGCTAGTGCGGGGGAGACAGATACGCAGTATTTT. Translation: CSASAGETDTQYF.